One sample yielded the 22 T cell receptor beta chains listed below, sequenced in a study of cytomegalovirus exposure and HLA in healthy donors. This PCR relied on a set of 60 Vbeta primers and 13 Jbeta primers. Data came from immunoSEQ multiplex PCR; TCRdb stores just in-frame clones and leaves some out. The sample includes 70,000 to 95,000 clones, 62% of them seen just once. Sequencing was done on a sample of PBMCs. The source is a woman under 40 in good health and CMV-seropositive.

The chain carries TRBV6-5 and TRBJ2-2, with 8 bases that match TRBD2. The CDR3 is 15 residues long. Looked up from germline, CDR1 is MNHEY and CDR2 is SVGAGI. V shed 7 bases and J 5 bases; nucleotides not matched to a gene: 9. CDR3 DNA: TGTGCCAGCATTAGCAAGCCTAGCGGGACCGGGGAGCTGTTTTTT. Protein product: CASISKPSGTGELFF.

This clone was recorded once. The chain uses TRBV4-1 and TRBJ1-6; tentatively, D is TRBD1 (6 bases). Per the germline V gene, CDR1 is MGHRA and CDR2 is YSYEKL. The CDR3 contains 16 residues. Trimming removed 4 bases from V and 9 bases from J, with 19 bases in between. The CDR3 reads CASSRIGGLIFSPLHF. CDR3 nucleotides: TGCGCCAGCAGCCGGATCGGGGGGCTTATTTTTTCACCCCTCCACTTT.

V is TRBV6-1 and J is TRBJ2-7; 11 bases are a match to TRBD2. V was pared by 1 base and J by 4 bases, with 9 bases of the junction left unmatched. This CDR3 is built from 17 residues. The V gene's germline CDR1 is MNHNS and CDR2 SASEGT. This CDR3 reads CASSEVPGLAVKYEQYF. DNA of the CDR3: TGTGCCAGCAGTGAAGTCCCGGGACTAGCGGTCAAATACGAGCAGTACTTC.

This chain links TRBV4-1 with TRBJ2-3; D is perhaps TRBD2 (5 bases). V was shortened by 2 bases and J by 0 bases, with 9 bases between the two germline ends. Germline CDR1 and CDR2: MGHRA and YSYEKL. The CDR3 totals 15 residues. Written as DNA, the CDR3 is TGCGCCAGCAGCCAATTCGCGGGTAGCACAGATACGCAGTATTTT. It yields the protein CASSQFAGSTDTQYF.

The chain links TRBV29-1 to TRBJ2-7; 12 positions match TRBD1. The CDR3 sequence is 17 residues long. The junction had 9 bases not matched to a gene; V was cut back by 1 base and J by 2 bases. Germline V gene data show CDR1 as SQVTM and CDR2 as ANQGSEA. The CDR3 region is CSVEGDRGPLATYEQYF. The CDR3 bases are TGCAGCGTTGAAGGGGACAGGGGGCCCTTGGCCACCTACGAGCAGTACTTC.

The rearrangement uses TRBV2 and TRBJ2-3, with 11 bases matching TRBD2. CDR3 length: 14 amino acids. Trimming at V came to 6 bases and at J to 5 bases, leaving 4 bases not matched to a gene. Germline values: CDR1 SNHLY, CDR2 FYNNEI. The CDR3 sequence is CASRIGLAGDTQYF. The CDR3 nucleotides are TGTGCCAGCAGAATAGGACTAGCGGGAGATACGCAGTATTTT.

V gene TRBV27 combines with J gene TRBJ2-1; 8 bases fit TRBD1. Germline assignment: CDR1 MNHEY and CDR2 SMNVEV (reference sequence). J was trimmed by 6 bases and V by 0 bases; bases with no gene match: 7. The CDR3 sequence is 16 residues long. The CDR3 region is CASSLSPRTGGNEQFF. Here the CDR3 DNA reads TGTGCCAGCAGTTTATCCCCCCGAACAGGGGGCAATGAGCAGTTCTTC.

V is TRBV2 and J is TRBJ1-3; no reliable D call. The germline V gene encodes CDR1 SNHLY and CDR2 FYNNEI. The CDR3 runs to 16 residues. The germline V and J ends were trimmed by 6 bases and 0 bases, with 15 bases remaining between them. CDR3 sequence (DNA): TGTGCCAGCAGCACTGACCCAGGATTCTCTGGAAACACCATATATTTT. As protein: CASSTDPGFSGNTIYF.

The CDR3 sequence is CASSLVSDTEAFF. Here the CDR3 DNA reads TGTGCCAGCAGCTTAGTCAGCGACACTGAAGCTTTCTTT. The rearrangement uses TRBV7-9 and TRBJ1-1; D unresolved. Germline V gene sequence: CDR1 SEHNR, CDR2 FQNEAQ (reference sequence). Trimming stripped 1 base from V and 3 bases from J, with 6 bases between. This CDR3 region has 13 residues.

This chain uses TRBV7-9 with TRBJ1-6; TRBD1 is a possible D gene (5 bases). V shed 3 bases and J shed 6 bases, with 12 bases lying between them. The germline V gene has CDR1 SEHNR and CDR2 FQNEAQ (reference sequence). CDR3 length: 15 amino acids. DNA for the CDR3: TGTGCCAGCAGCTTGGAGGGGTCAGGTAATTCACCCCTCCACTTT. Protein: CASSLEGSGNSPLHF.

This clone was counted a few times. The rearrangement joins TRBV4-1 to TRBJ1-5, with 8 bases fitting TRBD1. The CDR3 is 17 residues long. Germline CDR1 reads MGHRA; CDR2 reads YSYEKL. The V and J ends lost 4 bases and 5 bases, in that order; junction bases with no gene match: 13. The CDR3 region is CASSLGQGEGTYQPQHF. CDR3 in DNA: TGCGCCAGCAGCCTCGGACAGGGAGAGGGGACTTATCAGCCCCAGCATTTT.

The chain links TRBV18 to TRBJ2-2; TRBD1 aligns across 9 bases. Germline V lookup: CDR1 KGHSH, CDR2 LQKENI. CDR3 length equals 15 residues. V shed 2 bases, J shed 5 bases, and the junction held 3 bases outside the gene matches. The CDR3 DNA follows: TGTGCCAGCTCACCAAGGACAGGGGATACCGGGGAGCTGTTTTTT. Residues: CASSPRTGDTGELFF.

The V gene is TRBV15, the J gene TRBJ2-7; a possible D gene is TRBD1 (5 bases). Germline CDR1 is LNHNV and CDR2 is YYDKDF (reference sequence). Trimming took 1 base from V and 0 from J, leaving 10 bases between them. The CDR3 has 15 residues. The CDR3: CATSRGADSSYEQYF. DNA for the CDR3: TGTGCCACCAGCAGAGGGGCCGACAGCTCCTACGAGCAGTACTTC. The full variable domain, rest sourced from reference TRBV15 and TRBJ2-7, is DAMVIQNPRYQVTQFGKPVTLSCSQTLNHNVMYWYQQKSSQAPKLLFHYYDKDFNNEADTPDNFQSRRPNTSFCFLDIRSPGLGDTAMYLCATSRGADSSYEQYFGPGTRLTVT.

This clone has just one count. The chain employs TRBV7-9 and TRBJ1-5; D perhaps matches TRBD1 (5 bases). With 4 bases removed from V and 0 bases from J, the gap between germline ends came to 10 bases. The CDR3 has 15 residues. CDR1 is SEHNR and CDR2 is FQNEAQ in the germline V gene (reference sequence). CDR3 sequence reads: CASSSTAYSNQPQHF. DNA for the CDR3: TGTGCCAGCAGCTCGACAGCATATAGCAATCAGCCCCAGCATTTT. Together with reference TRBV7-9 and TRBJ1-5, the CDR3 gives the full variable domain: DTGVSQNPRHKITKRGQNVTFRCDPISEHNRLYWYRQTLGQGPEFLTYFQNEAQLEKSRLLSDRFSAERPKGSFSTLEIQRTEQGDSAMYLCASSSTAYSNQPQHFGDGTRLSIL.

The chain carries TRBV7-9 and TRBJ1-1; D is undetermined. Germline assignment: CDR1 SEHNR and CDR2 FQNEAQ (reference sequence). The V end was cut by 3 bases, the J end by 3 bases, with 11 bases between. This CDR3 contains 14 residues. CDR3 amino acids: CASSFSGMDTEAFF. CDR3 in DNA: TGTGCCAGCAGCTTTTCCGGGATGGACACTGAAGCTTTCTTT.

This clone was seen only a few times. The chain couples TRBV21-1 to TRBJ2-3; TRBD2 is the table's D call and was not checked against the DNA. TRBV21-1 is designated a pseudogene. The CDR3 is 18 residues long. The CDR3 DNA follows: TGTGCCAGCAGCAAACTAGCGGGGGGACTCTCTAGCACAGATACGCAGTATTTT. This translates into CASSKLAGGLSSTDTQYF.

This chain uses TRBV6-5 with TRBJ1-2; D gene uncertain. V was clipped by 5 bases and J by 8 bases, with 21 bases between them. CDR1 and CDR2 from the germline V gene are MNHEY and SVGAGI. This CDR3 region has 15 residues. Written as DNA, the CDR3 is TGTGCCAGCAGTCAGTTGGAGGGCCGGGAGGTGGGCTACACCTTC. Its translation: CASSQLEGREVGYTF.

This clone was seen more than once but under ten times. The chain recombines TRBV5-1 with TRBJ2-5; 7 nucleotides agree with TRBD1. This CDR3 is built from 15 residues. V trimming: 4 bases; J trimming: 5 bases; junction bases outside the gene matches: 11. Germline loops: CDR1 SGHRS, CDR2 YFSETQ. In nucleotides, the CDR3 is TGCGCCAGCAGCATATCGACAGGGCCCCAGGAGACCCAGTACTTC. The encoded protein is CASSISTGPQETQYF.

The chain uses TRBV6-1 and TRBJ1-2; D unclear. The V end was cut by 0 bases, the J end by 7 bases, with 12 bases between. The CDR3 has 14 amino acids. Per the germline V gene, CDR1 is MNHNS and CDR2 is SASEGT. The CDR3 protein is CASSEAGGWSGYTF. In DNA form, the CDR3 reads TGTGCCAGCAGTGAAGCAGGAGGGTGGAGTGGCTACACCTTC.

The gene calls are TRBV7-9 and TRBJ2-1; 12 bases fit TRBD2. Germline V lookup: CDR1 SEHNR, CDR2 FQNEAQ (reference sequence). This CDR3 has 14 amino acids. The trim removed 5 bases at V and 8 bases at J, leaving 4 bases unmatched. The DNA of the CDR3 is TGTGCCAGCAGCCGGACTAGCGGGGAAGATGAGCAGTTCTTC. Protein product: CASSRTSGEDEQFF. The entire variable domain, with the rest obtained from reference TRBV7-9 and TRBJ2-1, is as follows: DTGVSQNPRHKITKRGQNVTFRCDPISEHNRLYWYRQTLGQGPEFLTYFQNEAQLEKSRLLSDRFSAERPKGSFSTLEIQRTEQGDSAMYLCASSRTSGEDEQFFGPGTRLTVL.

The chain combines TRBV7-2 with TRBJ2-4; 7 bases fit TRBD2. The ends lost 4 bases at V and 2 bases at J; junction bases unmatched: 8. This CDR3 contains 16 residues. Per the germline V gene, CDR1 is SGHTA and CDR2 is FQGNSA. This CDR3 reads CASSYSGVGSKNIQYF. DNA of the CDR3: TGTGCCAGCAGCTACAGCGGGGTAGGCTCCAAAAACATTCAGTACTTC.

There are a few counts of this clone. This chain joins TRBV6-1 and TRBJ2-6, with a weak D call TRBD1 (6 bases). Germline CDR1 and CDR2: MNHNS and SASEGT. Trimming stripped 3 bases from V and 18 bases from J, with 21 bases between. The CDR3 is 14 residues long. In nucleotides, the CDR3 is TGTGCCAGCAGTGAGAATAGGTCCAGGGGCCGGCGGACTTTC. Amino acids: CASSENRSRGRRTF.